Here is one T cell receptor (beta chain) with its context. J gave up 5 bases and V 7 bases, and 30 bases lay outside the gene matches. Germline values: CDR1 MNHEY, CDR2 SMNVEV (reference sequence). The CDR3 extends over 21 amino acids. The data derive from a study of blood T cell repertoires in COVID-19. Across the study: From the United States, Italy and Spain came samples of acute and convalescent COVID-19.

Repertoires were generated with immunoSEQ multiplex PCR, while TCRdb's copy carries only in-frame clones and drops some. This sample has 220,000 or so clones, with roughly 89% found just once. The source of this sequence is a man aged 25-40 years who had been exposed to COVID-19. This chain uses TRBV27 with TRBJ1-2; 8 nucleotides line up with TRBD1. Sequenced input: PBMCs or T cells enriched from blood (not recorded which). The CDR3 region has the DNA TGTGCCAGCACCCCTGGCCCGGCCAGGGGGCGTTCATACCTTCGGTGGTATGGCTACACCTTC. Its translation: CASTPGPARGRSYLRWYGYTF.